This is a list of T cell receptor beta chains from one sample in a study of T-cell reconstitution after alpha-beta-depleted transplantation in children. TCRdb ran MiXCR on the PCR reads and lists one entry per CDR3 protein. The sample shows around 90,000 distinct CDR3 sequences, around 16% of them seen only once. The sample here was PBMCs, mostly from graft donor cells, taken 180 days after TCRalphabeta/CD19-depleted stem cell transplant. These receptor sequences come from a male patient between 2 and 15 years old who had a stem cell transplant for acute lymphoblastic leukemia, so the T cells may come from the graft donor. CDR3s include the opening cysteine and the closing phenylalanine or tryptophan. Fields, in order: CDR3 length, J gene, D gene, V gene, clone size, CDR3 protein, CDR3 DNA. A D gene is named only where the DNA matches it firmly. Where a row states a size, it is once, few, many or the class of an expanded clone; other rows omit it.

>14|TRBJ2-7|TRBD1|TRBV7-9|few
CASSIQGVPYEQYF
TGTGCCAGCAGCATACAGGGGGTTCCCTACGAGCAGTACTTC
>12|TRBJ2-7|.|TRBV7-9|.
CASSFGAYEQYF
TGTGCCAGCAGCTTTGGGGCTTACGAGCAGTACTTC
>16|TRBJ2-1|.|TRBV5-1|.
CASSARRDFNYNEQFF
TGCGCCAGCAGCGCACGCCGGGACTTTAACTACAATGAGCAGTTCTTC
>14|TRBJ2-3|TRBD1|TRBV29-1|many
CSVVSQGATDTQYF
TGCAGCGTTGTCTCCCAGGGGGCCACAGATACGCAGTATTTT
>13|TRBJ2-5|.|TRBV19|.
CASSMLTGETQYF
TGTGCCAGTAGTATGCTCACAGGGGAGACCCAGTACTTC
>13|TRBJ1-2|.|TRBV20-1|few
CSARETANYGYTF
TGCAGTGCTAGAGAGACAGCTAACTATGGCTACACCTTC
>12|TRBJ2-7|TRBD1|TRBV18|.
CASLQGAGERYF
TGTGCCAGCTTACAGGGGGCAGGGGAGCGGTACTTC
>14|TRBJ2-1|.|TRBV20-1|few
CSALPGEPYNEQFF
TGCAGTGCGCTCCCAGGGGAGCCCTACAATGAGCAGTTCTTC
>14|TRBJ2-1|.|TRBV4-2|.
CASSQDLLFNEQFF
TGTGCCAGCAGCCAAGATCTGCTTTTCAATGAGCAGTTCTTC
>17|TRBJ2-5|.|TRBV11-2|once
CASSLLGSLLIKETQYF
TGTGCCAGCAGCTTATTGGGTAGCCTCTTGATAAAAGAGACCCAGTACTTC
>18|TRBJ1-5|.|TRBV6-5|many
CASSYSSQGRWWNQPQHF
TGTGCCAGCAGTTACTCGAGCCAAGGCCGATGGTGGAATCAGCCCCAGCATTTT
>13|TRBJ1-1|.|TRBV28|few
CASREGVATEAFF
TGTGCCAGCAGGGAGGGGGTTGCCACTGAAGCTTTCTTT
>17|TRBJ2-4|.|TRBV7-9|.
CASSRQGINLAKNIQYF
TGTGCCAGCAGCCGGCAGGGAATCAACCTAGCCAAAAACATTCAGTACTTC
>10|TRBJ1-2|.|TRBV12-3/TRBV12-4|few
CASSGYGYTF
TGTGCCAGCAGCGGCTATGGCTACACCTTC
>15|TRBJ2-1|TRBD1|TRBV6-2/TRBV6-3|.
CASILHGQEYNEQFF
TGTGCCAGCATCCTCCACGGACAGGAGTACAATGAGCAGTTCTTC
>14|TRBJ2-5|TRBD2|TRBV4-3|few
CASSQGLAGETQYF
TGCGCCAGCAGCCAAGGACTAGCGGGAGAGACCCAGTACTTC
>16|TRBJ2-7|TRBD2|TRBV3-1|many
CASSQEGSGGAYEQYF
TGTGCCAGCAGCCAAGAAGGTAGCGGGGGGGCCTACGAGCAGTACTTC
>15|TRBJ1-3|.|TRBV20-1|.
CGREVWTSSGNTIYF
TGCGGAAGAGAAGTTTGGACATCCTCTGGAAACACCATATATTTT
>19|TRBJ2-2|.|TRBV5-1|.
CASSLHSGLAPLGTGELFF
TGCGCCAGCAGCTTGCACTCCGGCCTAGCGCCGCTTGGCACCGGGGAGCTGTTTTTT
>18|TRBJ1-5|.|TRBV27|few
CASSPLRTVQGPNQPQHF
TGTGCCAGCAGTCCACTCCGGACAGTCCAAGGGCCCAATCAGCCCCAGCATTTT
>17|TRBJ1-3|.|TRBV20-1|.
CSARPMSPSSGGNTIYF
TGCAGTGCTAGGCCAATGTCTCCAAGCAGCGGAGGAAACACCATATATTTT
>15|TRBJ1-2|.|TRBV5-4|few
CASSSVMGGFYGYTF
TGTGCCAGCAGCTCAGTAATGGGGGGCTTCTATGGCTACACCTTC
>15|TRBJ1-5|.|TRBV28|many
CASSFPGAPNQPQHF
TGTGCCAGCAGTTTTCCCGGGGCCCCCAATCAGCCCCAGCATTTT
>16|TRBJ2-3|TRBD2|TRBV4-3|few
CASSQATSGLTDTQYF
TGCGCCAGCAGCCAAGCGACTAGCGGACTCACAGATACGCAGTATTTT
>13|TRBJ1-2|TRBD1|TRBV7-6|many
CASSWDRWDGYTF
TGTGCCAGCAGCTGGGACAGGTGGGATGGCTACACCTTC
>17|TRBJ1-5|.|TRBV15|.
CATSRDGAQYSNQPQHF
TGTGCCACCAGCAGAGATGGGGCACAGTATAGCAATCAGCCCCAGCATTTT
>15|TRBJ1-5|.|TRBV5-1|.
CASSLDGERGQPQHF
TGCGCCAGCAGCTTGGATGGGGAAAGGGGTCAGCCCCAGCATTTT
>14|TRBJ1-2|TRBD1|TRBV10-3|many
CAISEGGSNYGYTF
TGTGCCATCAGTGAAGGGGGCAGTAACTATGGCTACACCTTC
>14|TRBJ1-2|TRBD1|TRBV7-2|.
CASSLDRGERGYTF
TGTGCCAGCAGCTTGGACAGGGGAGAACGGGGCTACACCTTC
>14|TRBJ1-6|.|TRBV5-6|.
CASSLDQRGSPLHF
TGTGCCAGCAGCTTGGATCAGAGGGGATCACCCCTCCACTTT
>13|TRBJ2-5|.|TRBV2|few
CASSGQDKETQYF
TGTGCCAGCAGTGGGCAGGATAAAGAGACCCAGTACTTC
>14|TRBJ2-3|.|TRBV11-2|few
CARPTSPRTDTQYF
TGTGCCCGCCCTACTAGCCCACGCACAGATACGCAGTATTTT
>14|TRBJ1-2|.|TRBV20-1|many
CSASAQGLPLGYTF
TGCAGTGCTAGCGCCCAGGGGCTGCCTCTAGGCTACACCTTC
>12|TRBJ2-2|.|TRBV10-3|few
CATRGNTGELFF
TGTGCCACCAGGGGGAACACCGGGGAGCTGTTTTTT
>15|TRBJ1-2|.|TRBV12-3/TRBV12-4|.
CASSFGGTKTYGYTF
TGTGCCAGCAGTTTTGGCGGGACAAAGACCTATGGCTACACCTTC
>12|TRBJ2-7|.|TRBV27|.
CASSSATYEQYF
TGTGCCAGCAGTTCCGCTACCTACGAGCAGTACTTC
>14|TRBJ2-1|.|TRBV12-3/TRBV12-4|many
CASSLVGPYNEQFF
TGTGCCAGCAGTTTAGTGGGGCCGTACAATGAGCAGTTCTTC
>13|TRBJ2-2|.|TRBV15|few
CATSRDLDGELFF
TGTGCCACCAGCAGAGATTTAGACGGGGAGCTGTTTTTT
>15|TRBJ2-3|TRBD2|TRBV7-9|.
CASSYSSGGADTQYF
TGTGCCAGCAGCTACTCTAGCGGGGGGGCAGATACGCAGTATTTT
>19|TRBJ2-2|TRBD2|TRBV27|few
CASSPQPPSGGGNTGELFF
TGTGCCAGCAGTCCACAACCTCCTAGCGGGGGGGGGAACACCGGGGAGCTGTTTTTT
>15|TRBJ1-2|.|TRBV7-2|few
CASSLEVVANYGYTF
TGTGCCAGCAGCTTAGAGGTTGTAGCTAACTATGGCTACACCTTC
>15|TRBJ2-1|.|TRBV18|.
CASSPPGSLYNEQFF
TGTGCCAGCTCACCTCCGGGATCCCTCTACAATGAGCAGTTCTTC
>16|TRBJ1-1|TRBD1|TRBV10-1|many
CASIGKGTTGDTEAFF
TGCGCCAGCATCGGTAAAGGTACAACAGGGGACACTGAAGCTTTCTTT
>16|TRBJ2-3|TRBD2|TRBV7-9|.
CASSPGLAGATDTQYF
TGTGCCAGCAGCCCGGGACTAGCGGGGGCCACAGATACGCAGTATTTT
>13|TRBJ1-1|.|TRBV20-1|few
CSASPVTNTEAFF
TGCAGTGCTAGCCCGGTTACGAACACTGAAGCTTTCTTT
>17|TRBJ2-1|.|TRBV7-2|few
CASSLGRRESSYNEQFF
TGTGCCAGCAGCTTAGGAAGACGGGAGAGCTCCTACAATGAGCAGTTCTTC
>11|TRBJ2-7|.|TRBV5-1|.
CASRDGGEQYF
TGCGCCAGCAGGGATGGGGGAGAGCAGTACTTC
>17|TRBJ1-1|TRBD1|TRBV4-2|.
CASSQAGGGEGNTEAFF
TGTGCCAGCAGCCAAGCAGGAGGGGGCGAAGGGAACACTGAAGCTTTCTTT
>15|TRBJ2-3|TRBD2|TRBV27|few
CASSRLAIDTDTQYF
TGTGCCAGCAGTCGACTAGCTATCGACACAGATACGCAGTATTTT
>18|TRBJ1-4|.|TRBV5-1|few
CASSLLTADPYRVEKLFF
TGCGCCAGCAGCTTACTTACAGCGGACCCCTACAGGGTTGAAAAACTGTTTTTT
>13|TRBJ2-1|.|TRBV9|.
CASSVVPVNEQFF
TGTGCCAGCAGCGTAGTCCCGGTAAATGAGCAGTTCTTC
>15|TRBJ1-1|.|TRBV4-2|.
CASSQDNRVNTEAFF
TGTGCCAGCAGCCAAGACAACAGGGTGAACACTGAAGCTTTCTTT
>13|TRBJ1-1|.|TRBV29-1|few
CSVGWRRDTEAFF
TGCAGCGTTGGATGGCGGAGGGACACTGAAGCTTTCTTT